The rows below give T cell receptor beta chains drawn from one sample of a study of shared clonotypes between healthy human individuals. Only in-frame clones appear in the TCRdb table, and some are missing; sequencing was by immunoSEQ multiplex PCR. The sample includes about 520,000 clones, around 96% of them seen just once. Sequenced sample: naive CD4+ T cells sorted from blood. These receptors came from a woman aged 25 to 39 in good health. The conserved cysteine and the conserved F or W are not part of the CDR3 here. D genes are given only for firm matches.

V: TRBV5-1; D: TRBD1; J: TRBJ1-1; CDR3: ASSGMDRAGAF
V: TRBV5-6; D: TRBD1; J: TRBJ1-4; CDR3: ASSSRTGRDEKLF
V: TRBV18; D: NA; J: TRBJ1-3; CDR3: ASSPPGGEITSGNTIY
V: TRBV5-1; D: NA; J: TRBJ2-7; CDR3: ASSFGTVYYEQY
V: TRBV11-1; D: TRBD1; J: TRBJ2-3; CDR3: ASRFRTGTDTQY
V: TRBV10-3; D: TRBD1; J: TRBJ1-1; CDR3: AISESTGSEAF
V: TRBV9; D: NA; J: TRBJ2-3; CDR3: ASSARSGFGVTDTQY
V: TRBV6-5; D: NA; J: TRBJ1-6; CDR3: ASSSDRSSPLH
V: TRBV11-2; D: NA; J: TRBJ2-7; CDR3: ASSFLANSYEQY
V: TRBV27; D: NA; J: TRBJ2-6; CDR3: ASSLDSSPQVGANVLT
V: TRBV9; D: NA; J: TRBJ1-1; CDR3: ASSVYGVNTEAF
V: TRBV27; D: NA; J: TRBJ2-1; CDR3: ASSYNEQF
V: TRBV5-1; D: TRBD1; J: TRBJ2-3; CDR3: ASSLLTGGADTQY
V: TRBV27; D: NA; J: TRBJ2-7; CDR3: ASSSAGAESSYEQY
V: TRBV28; D: NA; J: TRBJ2-3; CDR3: ASSPWGATDTQY
V: TRBV7-9; D: NA; J: NA; CDR3: ASSLSAGSYEQY
V: TRBV7-2; D: NA; J: TRBJ2-7; CDR3: ASSFSPPSSEQY
V: TRBV28; D: TRBD2; J: TRBJ2-7; CDR3: ASSFSATSGSYEQY
V: TRBV5-6; D: NA; J: TRBJ2-7; CDR3: ASSLDQYEQY
V: TRBV6-4; D: NA; J: TRBJ2-3; CDR3: ASSVTGGTDTQY
V: TRBV7-9; D: TRBD2; J: TRBJ2-3; CDR3: ASSRTSVSTDTQY
V: TRBV28; D: NA; J: TRBJ2-7; CDR3: ASSFPGRASFWY
V: TRBV29-1; D: NA; J: TRBJ1-4; CDR3: SVLLWGVEKLF
V: TRBV5-1; D: NA; J: TRBJ2-7; CDR3: ASSLEDISSYEQY
V: TRBV18; D: NA; J: TRBJ2-1; CDR3: ASSPRGEGYNEQF
V: TRBV6-1; D: NA; J: TRBJ1-5; CDR3: ASRSVNSNQPQH
V: TRBV2; D: TRBD2; J: TRBJ2-3; CDR3: AGASGILPDTQY
V: TRBV11-1; D: NA; J: TRBJ2-7; CDR3: ASTKTGQGTSEQY
V: TRBV6-5; D: TRBD1; J: TRBJ1-4; CDR3: ASSTGGTGGQKLF
V: TRBV19; D: NA; J: TRBJ1-5; CDR3: ASSTQTVWQPQH
V: TRBV19; D: TRBD1; J: TRBJ1-1; CDR3: ASSAGRQGPTVNTEAF
V: TRBV5-1; D: TRBD2; J: TRBJ2-1; CDR3: ASSYSGRALDEQF
V: TRBV4-1; D: NA; J: TRBJ2-2; CDR3: ASSQLNFRDDNTGELF
V: TRBV5-6; D: TRBD2; J: TRBJ2-1; CDR3: ASSLGLAGINEQF
V: TRBV30; D: NA; J: TRBJ1-6; CDR3: AWSVRIGLGQSPLH
V: TRBV28; D: NA; J: TRBJ2-2; CDR3: ASSWARTNTGELF
V: TRBV28; D: NA; J: TRBJ1-2; CDR3: ASSFFPKISYGYT
V: TRBV15; D: NA; J: TRBJ2-1; CDR3: ATSGSTGSYNEQF
V: TRBV19; D: TRBD1; J: TRBJ2-5; CDR3: ASSMGQGYVETQY
V: TRBV28; D: NA; J: TRBJ2-7; CDR3: ASSLLGTDSYEQY
V: TRBV4-2; D: NA; J: TRBJ2-5; CDR3: ASSQPDSDKETQY
V: TRBV12-5; D: NA; J: TRBJ1-5; CDR3: ASASAGHGNQPQH
V: TRBV7-8; D: NA; J: TRBJ1-5; CDR3: ASSLVDNQPQH
V: TRBV19; D: NA; J: TRBJ1-5; CDR3: ASSPSPLLQPQH